This T cell receptor beta chain appears in the sequencing data of a study of blood T cell repertoires in COVID-19. As for the study in general: Some COVID-19 samples were acute and others convalescent; all came from the United States, Italy and Spain. From T cells, B-cell-depleted T cells, or PBMCs came the material, which was cDNA or gDNA.

The CDR3 loop spans 13 amino acids. The junction had 7 bases not matched to a gene; V was cut back by 0 bases and J by 13 bases. CDR1 and CDR2 (germline): GTSNPN, SVGIG (reference sequence). In the study's own analysis: Reference gene primers were amplified, and this amplification served to estimate nucleated cell counts. Only in-frame clones appear in the TCRdb table, and some are missing; sequencing was by immunoSEQ multiplex PCR. That table is the source of V, J and clone size, and D and trimming were worked out from the DNA. The data show approximately 100,000 clones, 84% seen once. The TCR comes from a man aged 60 to 75 with acute or convalescent COVID-19. The chain couples TRBV30 to TRBJ2-1, with 9 bases lining up with TRBD2. Sequenced input: peripheral blood. The CDR3 nucleotides are TGTGCCTGGAGTGTTCGCGGGGGGGCAGGTCAGTTCTTC. It is translated as CAWSVRGGAGQFF.